This record concerns one T cell receptor (beta chain) sequence. This sample was taken from a study of shared clonotypes between healthy human individuals. Clones were read by immunoSEQ multiplex PCR, and TCRdb kept only the in-frame ones, dropping some. The sample shows about 1.1 million clones, roughly 77% of them seen only once. The length of the CDR3 is 16 residues. The J segment lost 2 bases and the V segment lost 2 bases, leaving 4 bases of the junction unmatched. CDR1 and CDR2 from the germline V gene are MNHNY and SVGAGI (reference sequence). The gene calls are TRBV6-6 and TRBJ2-1; 9 bases fit TRBD1. The source is a man younger than 35 in good health. Some clones in this sample may be carry-over from other donors' samples. The sample was memory CD4+ T cells from PBMCs. The subset here: CD45RA-negative fraction. The CDR3 sequence: CASSYRTGVTYNEQFF. The CDR3, as DNA: TGTGCCAGCAGTTACCGGACAGGGGTAACCTACAATGAGCAGTTCTTC.